A single sample gave rise to the 15 T cell receptor beta chains below, sequenced in a study of cytomegalovirus exposure and HLA in healthy donors. Primers: 60 Vbeta forward and 13 Jbeta reverse. TCRdb's table, derived via immunoSEQ multiplex PCR, lists solely in-frame clones and lacks some. The table lists 150,000 to 200,000 clones, about 80% of them singletons. The sequenced material came from PBMCs. The source is a woman between 40 and 50 years old in good health and CMV-seronegative.

This clone was recorded only once. V usage is TRBV5-1 and J usage is TRBJ2-5; 10 bases agree with TRBD2. The J call may be mistaken, given a closer DNA end match to TRBJ2-7. Germline V gives CDR1 SGHRS, CDR2 YFSETQ. The CDR3 has 16 residues. DNA for the CDR3: TGCGCCAGCAGCTTGGCCGGGACTAGCGCTCTCTACGAGCAGTACTTC. It encodes CASSLAGTSALYEQYF.

V usage is TRBV4-3 and J usage is TRBJ1-1, with TRBD1 matching 7 bases. With 1 base clipped from V and 4 bases from J, the junction kept 6 bases outside the gene matches. Germline-derived CDR1 and CDR2 are LGHNA and YSLEER. This CDR3 is 15 amino acids long. In DNA, the CDR3 is TGCGCCAGCAGCCAAGCGTTCACAGGGGTCACTGAAGCTTTCTTT. Translation: CASSQAFTGVTEAFF.

The chain employs TRBV11-2 and TRBJ2-5, with D possibly being TRBD1 (5 bases). The CDR3 spans 14 residues. The V and J ends lost 3 bases and 1 base respectively, with 9 bases between them. Germline-derived CDR1 and CDR2 are SGHAT and FQNNGV. The CDR3 region is CASSLTVGQETQYF. The CDR3 DNA is TGTGCCAGCAGCTTGACAGTGGGCCAAGAGACCCAGTACTTC.

This clone was recorded a few times. The chain couples TRBV11-2 to TRBJ2-7; unclear D gene. The CDR3 is made up of 16 amino acids. CDR1 is SGHAT, CDR2 FQNNGV, per germline. V lost 2 bases and J 3 bases, leaving 17 bases between the germline ends. CDR3 sequence: CASSLRRVLHDYEQYF. CDR3 in DNA: TGTGCCAGCAGCTTAAGACGGGTACTTCACGACTACGAGCAGTACTTC.

With respect to this clone: Other DNA variants within this sample encode the same CDR3. The chain has TRBV19 and TRBJ1-5, with D perhaps TRBD1 (5 bases). Germline values: CDR1 LNHDA, CDR2 SQIVND (reference sequence). V shed 1 base and J shed 2 bases, with 21 bases lying between them. The CDR3 has 19 amino acids. This chain's CDR3 is CASSIGLWGVDPGNQPQHF. The DNA of the CDR3 is TGTGCCAGTAGTATAGGTCTTTGGGGCGTAGACCCGGGCAATCAGCCCCAGCATTTT.

This clone was observed once. V is TRBV28 and J is TRBJ2-1, with 8 nucleotides matching TRBD1. V dropped 6 bases and J dropped 2; count of bases not matched to a gene: 6. The CDR3 totals 15 residues. Germline V gene lookup returns CDR1 MDHEN and CDR2 SYDVKM. The CDR3 protein is CASSPPDRAYNEQFF. The CDR3 DNA reads TGTGCCAGCAGCCCCCCGGACAGGGCCTACAATGAGCAGTTCTTC.

This sequence joins TRBV7-9 and TRBJ1-4, with 7 positions matching TRBD1. V dropped 6 bases and J dropped 4; count of bases not matched to a gene: 5. The CDR3 has 14 amino acids. In germline, CDR1 is SEHNR, CDR2 FQNEAQ (reference sequence). The CDR3: CASRGGTVNEKLFF. In nucleotides, the CDR3 is TGTGCCAGCAGGGGCGGGACAGTTAATGAAAAACTGTTTTTT.

V and J are TRBV11-2 and TRBJ1-3; D unresolved. V lost 4 bases and J 4 bases, leaving 14 bases between the germline ends. This CDR3 contains 15 residues. Germline lookup yields CDR1 SGHAT and CDR2 FQNNGV. The chain's CDR3 is CASSWLGLAGNTIYF. DNA of the CDR3: TGTGCCAGCAGCTGGCTTGGACTTGCGGGAAACACCATATATTTT.

The chain recombines TRBV4-2 with TRBJ2-2, with unresolved D. The CDR3 is made up of 16 amino acids. V shed 1 base and J shed 8 bases, with 17 bases lying between them. CDR1 and CDR2 from the germline V gene are LGHNA and YNFKEQ. CDR3 in amino acids: CASSQANIRSTGELFF. CDR3 coding DNA: TGTGCCAGCAGCCAAGCGAATATAAGAAGCACGGGGGAGCTGTTTTTT.

This chain connects TRBV5-8 to TRBJ2-5, with D possibly TRBD2 on 6 matching bases. The CDR3 has 16 residues. Germline CDR1 and CDR2: SGHTS and YDEGEE. V lost 4 bases and J 4 bases, leaving 20 bases between the germline ends. CDR3 DNA sequence: TGTGCCAGCAGCGAACCGTTTAAACCGGGACTAGAGACCCAGTACTTC. It specifies CASSEPFKPGLETQYF.

The chain uses TRBV7-9 and TRBJ2-1, with 8 bases that match TRBD2. The V gene's germline CDR1 is SEHNR and CDR2 FQNEAQ (reference sequence). The CDR3 runs to 14 residues. V gave up 1 base and J gave up 7 bases; unmatched junction bases: 3. The CDR3 region is CASSLVPSGNEQFF. The CDR3 DNA follows: TGTGCCAGCAGCTTAGTTCCTAGCGGGAATGAGCAGTTCTTC.

The chain employs TRBV4-1 and TRBJ2-1, with 7 bases matching TRBD2. V lost 1 base, J lost 5 bases, and 5 bases stayed unmatched. This CDR3 comprises 15 residues. In germline, CDR1 is MGHRA, CDR2 YSYEKL. CDR3 nucleotide sequence: TGCGCCAGCAGCCAAGGGTCTAGCGGAGACAATGAGCAGTTCTTC. It yields the protein CASSQGSSGDNEQFF.

V usage is TRBV27 and J usage is TRBJ1-2; D is possibly TRBD1 (5 bases). Germline V gene lookup returns CDR1 MNHEY and CDR2 SMNVEV (reference sequence). The V and J ends lost 6 bases and 2 bases respectively, with 16 bases between them. The CDR3 length is 15 residues. The CDR3 is CASRRQTQGNYGYTF. The CDR3, as DNA: TGTGCCAGCAGGAGACAGACCCAGGGAAACTATGGCTACACCTTC.

The genes are TRBV7-2 and TRBJ2-7, with a possible D match to TRBD2 (6 bases). The CDR3 is 14 amino acids. Germline V gene data show CDR1 as SGHTA and CDR2 as FQGNSA. Trimming took 4 bases from V and 4 from J, leaving 14 bases between them. The CDR3 region has the DNA TGTGCCAGCAGCTCAATTGGGGGGTTATACGAGCAGTACTTC. This sequence encodes CASSSIGGLYEQYF.

V usage is TRBV11-1 and J usage is TRBJ1-6; tentative D call: TRBD1 (5 bases). Germline V gene data show CDR1 as SGHAT and CDR2 as FQDESV (reference sequence). Trimming cost V 4 bases and J 7 bases, with 23 bases left between them. The CDR3 has 18 residues. As DNA, the CDR3 is TGTGCCAGCAGCTCCCTCCGTCGGGGGGTCTGGGGGAATTCACCCCTCCACTTT. It specifies CASSSLRRGVWGNSPLHF. The variable domain in full, completed from reference TRBV11-1 and TRBJ1-6, reads EAEVAQSPRYKITEKSQAVAFWCDPISGHATLYWYRQILGQGPELLVQFQDESVVDDSQLPKDRFSAERLKGVDSTLKIQPAELGDSAMYLCASSSLRRGVWGNSPLHFGNGTRLTVT.